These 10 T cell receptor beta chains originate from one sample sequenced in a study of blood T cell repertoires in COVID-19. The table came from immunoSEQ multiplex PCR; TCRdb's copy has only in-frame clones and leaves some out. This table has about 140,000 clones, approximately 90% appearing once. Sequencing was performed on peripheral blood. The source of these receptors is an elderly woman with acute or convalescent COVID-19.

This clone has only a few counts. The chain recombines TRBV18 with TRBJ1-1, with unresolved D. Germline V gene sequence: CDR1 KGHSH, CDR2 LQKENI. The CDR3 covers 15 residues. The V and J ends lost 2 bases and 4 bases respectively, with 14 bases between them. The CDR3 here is CASSPTEGGSTEAFF. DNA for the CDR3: TGTGCCAGCTCACCAACGGAGGGTGGGAGCACTGAAGCTTTCTTT.

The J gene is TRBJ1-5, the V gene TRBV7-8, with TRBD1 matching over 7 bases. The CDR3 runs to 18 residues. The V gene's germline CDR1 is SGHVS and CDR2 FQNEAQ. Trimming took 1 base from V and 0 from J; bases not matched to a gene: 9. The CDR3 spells CASSLGQGGVHSNQPQHF. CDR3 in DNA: TGTGCCAGCAGCTTAGGTCAAGGGGGCGTTCATAGCAATCAGCCCCAGCATTTT.

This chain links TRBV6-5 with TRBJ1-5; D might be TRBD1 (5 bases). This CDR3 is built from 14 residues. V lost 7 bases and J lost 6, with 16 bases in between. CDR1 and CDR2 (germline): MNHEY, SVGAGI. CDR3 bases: TGTGCCAGCAAGGGAGCGGGGGGGTCTCAGCCCCAGCATTTT. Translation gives CASKGAGGSQPQHF.

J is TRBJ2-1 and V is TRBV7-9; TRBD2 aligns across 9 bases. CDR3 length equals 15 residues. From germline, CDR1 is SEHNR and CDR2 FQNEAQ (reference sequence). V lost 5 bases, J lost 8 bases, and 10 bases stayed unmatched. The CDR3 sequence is CASSITPGLADEQFF. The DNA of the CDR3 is TGTGCCAGCAGCATTACCCCGGGACTAGCCGATGAGCAGTTCTTC. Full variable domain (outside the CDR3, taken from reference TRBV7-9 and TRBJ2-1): DTGVSQNPRHKITKRGQNVTFRCDPISEHNRLYWYRQTLGQGPEFLTYFQNEAQLEKSRLLSDRFSAERPKGSFSTLEIQRTEQGDSAMYLCASSITPGLADEQFFGPGTRLTVL.

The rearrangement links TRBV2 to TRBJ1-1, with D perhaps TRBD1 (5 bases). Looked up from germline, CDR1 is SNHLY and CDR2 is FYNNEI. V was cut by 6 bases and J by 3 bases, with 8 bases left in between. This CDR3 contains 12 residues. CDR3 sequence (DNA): TGTGCCAGCAGAGACAGCTACACTGAAGCTTTCTTT. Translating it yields CASRDSYTEAFF.

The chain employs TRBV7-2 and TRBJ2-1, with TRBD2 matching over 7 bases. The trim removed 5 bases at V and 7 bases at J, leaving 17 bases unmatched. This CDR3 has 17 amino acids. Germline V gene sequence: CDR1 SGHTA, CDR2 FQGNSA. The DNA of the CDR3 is TGTGCCAGCAGCCCCCGTCGGTCGAGCGGGGCAAAAAATGAGCAGTTCTTC. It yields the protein CASSPRRSSGAKNEQFF.

The CDR3 nucleotides are TGCGCCAGCAGCCCAGGGACAGACTTCGTAACCTACGAGCAGTACTTC. Amino acid sequence: CASSPGTDFVTYEQYF. The chain combines TRBV5-1 with TRBJ2-7, with 7 bases lining up with TRBD1. The CDR3 spans 16 residues. The ends lost 4 bases at V and 2 bases at J; junction bases unmatched: 12. Germline V gene sequence: CDR1 SGHRS, CDR2 YFSETQ.

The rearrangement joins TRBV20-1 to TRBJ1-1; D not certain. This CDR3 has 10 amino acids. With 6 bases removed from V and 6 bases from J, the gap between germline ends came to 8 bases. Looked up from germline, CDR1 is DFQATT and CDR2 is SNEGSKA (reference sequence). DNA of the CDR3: TGCAGTGCCTCACGGGCTGAAGCTTTCTTT. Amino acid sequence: CSASRAEAFF.

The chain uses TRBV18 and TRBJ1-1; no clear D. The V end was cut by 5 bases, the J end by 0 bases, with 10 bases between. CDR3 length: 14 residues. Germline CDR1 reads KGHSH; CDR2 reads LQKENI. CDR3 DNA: TGTGCCAGCTCATATGTAGCATTGAACACTGAAGCTTTCTTT. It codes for CASSYVALNTEAFF.

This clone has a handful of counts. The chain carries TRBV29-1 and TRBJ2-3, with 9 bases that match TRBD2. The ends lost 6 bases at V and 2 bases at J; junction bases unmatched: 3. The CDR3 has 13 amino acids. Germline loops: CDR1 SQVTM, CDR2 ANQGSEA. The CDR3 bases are TGCAGCGTCACTAGCGGGTTCACAGATACGCAGTATTTT. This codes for CSVTSGFTDTQYF.